These 24 T cell receptor beta chains were all obtained from the same sample, sequenced in a study of post-analysis software for immune sequencing data. Their recognized antigens are unknown. Unique molecular identifiers featured in each of the TCR beta cDNA libraries. Each CDR3 protein is one row after TCRdb ran MiXCR on the PCR reads. The sample lists 650,000 to 850,000 distinct CDR3 sequences, around 46% occurring once. Study outcomes and limitations: TRBV5-6, TRBV5-1 and TRBV20-1 belonged to a set of a handful of TRBV segments that were more frequent in patients than controls.

Input material: blood. These receptors all come from a girl aged 5-17 years with multiple sclerosis.

The chain links TRBV6-5 to TRBJ1-2, with D perhaps matching TRBD1 (5 bases). Germline V lookup: CDR1 MNHEY, CDR2 SVGAGI. The germline V and J ends were trimmed by 6 bases and 5 bases, with 16 bases remaining between them. The CDR3 consists of 14 residues. The CDR3 DNA sequence: TGTGCCAGCAGGGGACGGGGGACGCATTATGGCTACACCTTC. Translating it yields CASRGRGTHYGYTF.

The chain uses TRBV7-2 and TRBJ1-2, with TRBD1 matching over 7 bases. V lost 3 bases to trimming and J lost 8 bases; unmatched junction nucleotides: 9. The CDR3 is 14 residues long. Germline V CDR1 and CDR2: SGHTA, FQGNSA. The CDR3 loop reads CASSLTGRGVGYTF. DNA of the CDR3: TGTGCCAGCAGCTTGACGGGCAGGGGGGTCGGCTACACCTTC.

V and J are TRBV7-9 and TRBJ2-1, with D unresolved. With 5 bases removed from V and 0 bases from J, the gap between germline ends came to 17 bases. In germline, CDR1 is SEHNR, CDR2 FQNEAQ (reference sequence). The CDR3 extends over 17 amino acids. The DNA for the CDR3 is TGTGCCAGCAGCGACCGGAACGACGTAAGCTCCTACAATGAGCAGTTCTTC. This gives the protein CASSDRNDVSSYNEQFF.

The genes are TRBV28 and TRBJ1-5; possibly TRBD1 for D (5 bases). Germline values: CDR1 MDHEN, CDR2 SYDVKM. V lost 2 bases to trimming and J lost 0 bases, with 17 bases between them. This CDR3 is built from 18 residues. For the CDR3, the DNA is TGTGCCAGCAGTTTACTCCCCCGACAGACTTATAGCAATCAGCCCCAGCATTTT. This translates into CASSLLPRQTYSNQPQHF.

J is TRBJ2-1 and V is TRBV20-1; 8 bases align to TRBD2. Germline lookup yields CDR1 DFQATT and CDR2 SNEGSKA (reference sequence). With V trimmed by 2 bases and J by 6 bases, 6 bases remained unmatched. The CDR3 covers 14 residues. The CDR3 loop is CSARPGLVPNEQFF. Written as DNA, the CDR3 is TGCAGTGCTAGACCGGGACTAGTCCCCAATGAGCAGTTCTTC.

The chain couples TRBV10-3 to TRBJ2-3; D ambiguous. V was cut by 4 bases and J by 0 bases, with 11 bases left in between. CDR1 is ENHRY, CDR2 SYGVKD, per germline. The CDR3 totals 15 residues. The CDR3 loop is CAISAGSPSTDTQYF. For the CDR3, the DNA is TGTGCCATCAGTGCCGGGTCTCCGAGCACAGATACGCAGTATTTT.

V usage is TRBV20-1 and J usage is TRBJ1-2, with D possibly matching TRBD1 (5 bases). This CDR3 spans 12 amino acids. Germline-derived CDR1 and CDR2 are DFQATT and SNEGSKA (reference sequence). The CDR3 loop reads CSIGRGNYGYTF. DNA of the CDR3: TGCAGCATAGGACGGGGGAACTATGGCTACACCTTC.

This chain uses TRBV29-1 with TRBJ2-1; D gene uncertain. V was pared by 3 bases and J by 0 bases, with 6 bases between. Looked up from germline, CDR1 is SQVTM and CDR2 is ANQGSEA. The CDR3 extends over 13 amino acids. DNA of the CDR3: TGCAGCGTTGAGGGGATCTCCTACAATGAGCAGTTCTTC. Amino acids: CSVEGISYNEQFF.

The chain uses TRBV4-3 and TRBJ2-3; maybe TRBD2 (6 bases). V was pared by 4 bases and J by 2 bases, with 10 bases between. CDR3 size: 14 residues. Germline values: CDR1 LGHNA, CDR2 YSLEER. The CDR3 DNA is TGCGCCAGCAGCCCCGGGAGTACCACAGATACGCAGTATTTT. This translates into CASSPGSTTDTQYF.

This sequence joins TRBV9 and TRBJ2-1; the match to TRBD1 covers 7 bases. The length of the CDR3 is 17 residues. Germline CDR1 and CDR2: SGDLS and YYNGEE. The V gene end was trimmed by 4 bases and the J gene end by 9 bases; junction bases not matched to a gene: 19. The CDR3 is CASSISITGQDQSEQFF. The CDR3 DNA reads TGTGCCAGCAGCATCTCCATAACCGGACAGGACCAGAGTGAGCAGTTCTTC. Full variable domain (rest looked up from reference TRBV9 and TRBJ2-1): DSGVTQTPKHLITATGQRVTLRCSPRSGDLSVYWYQQSLDQGLQFLIQYYNGEERAKGNILERFSAQQFPDLHSELNLSSLELGDSALYFCASSISITGQDQSEQFFGPGTRLTVL.

The V and J genes are TRBV10-2 and TRBJ2-3; 11 nucleotides line up with TRBD2. This CDR3 contains 17 residues. V shed 1 base and J 4 bases; nucleotides not matched to a gene: 7. In germline, CDR1 is WSHSY, CDR2 SAAADI. The CDR3 here is CASSEFTSGSHADTQYF. Written as DNA, the CDR3 is TGCGCCAGCAGTGAGTTTACTAGCGGGAGTCATGCAGATACGCAGTATTTT.

This chain joins TRBV4-3 and TRBJ2-7; 9 positions match TRBD1. Near its end, the DNA agrees better with TRBJ2-5, so the J call may be wrong. The CDR3 is made up of 15 amino acids. CDR1 is LGHNA, CDR2 YSLEER, per germline. In nucleotides, the CDR3 is TGCGCCAGCAGCCAATTAACAGGGGGCGGAGAGACCCAGTACTTC. This encodes CASSQLTGGGETQYF.

The V call is TRBV6-2 or TRBV6-3, the J call TRBJ1-5; the D is unclear. Trimming took 6 bases from V and 4 from J, leaving 7 bases between them. CDR1 and CDR2 (germline): MNHEY, SVGEGT. This CDR3 comprises 12 residues. CDR3 sequence reads: CASRPPNQPQHF. CDR3 DNA: TGTGCCAGCAGGCCCCCTAATCAGCCCCAGCATTTT.

The chain links TRBV12-5 to TRBJ1-5, with 7 bases aligning to TRBD1. V lost 6 bases and J lost 1; bases outside the gene matches: 9. The CDR3 is 16 amino acids. Per germline, CDR1 LGHNT and CDR2 FRNRAP. The CDR3 DNA follows: TGTGCTAGTGGGTTTCTGGGACAGTTGAGCAATCAGCCCCAGCATTTT. This translates into CASGFLGQLSNQPQHF.

This clonotype was seen just once. V and J are TRBV6-1 and TRBJ2-1; D is perhaps TRBD1 or TRBD2 (6 bases each). Germline V gives CDR1 MNHNS, CDR2 SASEGT. Trimming pared 1 base from V and 5 bases from J, leaving 12 bases between. The CDR3 has 15 amino acids. CDR3 sequence reads: CASSEDGGPHNEQFF. The CDR3 coding sequence is TGTGCCAGCAGTGAAGATGGGGGGCCGCACAATGAGCAGTTCTTC.

J is TRBJ1-1 and V is TRBV12-3 or TRBV12-4, with 10 positions matching TRBD1. The V gene end was trimmed by 5 bases and the J gene end by 10 bases; junction bases not matched to a gene: 7. The CDR3 has 13 residues. Written as DNA, the CDR3 is TGTGCCAGCAGTCCCGGACAGGGGGGTGTAGCTTTCTTT. This codes for CASSPGQGGVAFF.

V and J are TRBV29-1 and TRBJ2-3; a possible D gene is TRBD1 (6 bases). The germline V and J ends were trimmed by 4 bases and 0 bases, with 14 bases remaining between them. The CDR3 contains 15 residues. CDR1 is SQVTM and CDR2 is ANQGSEA in the germline V gene. The CDR3 DNA is TGCAGCGTTGGCCCAACACAGGGAAGCACAGATACGCAGTATTTT. Translating it yields CSVGPTQGSTDTQYF.

This sequence joins TRBV12-3 or TRBV12-4 and TRBJ1-2; possibly TRBD1 for D (5 bases). Between the trimmed V and J ends, which lost 4 bases and 7 bases, there was a span of 7 bases. This CDR3 spans 11 amino acids. CDR3 nucleotide sequence: TGTGCCAGCAGTTCGGGGGGTGGCTACACCTTC. Protein: CASSSGGGYTF.

The J gene is TRBJ2-1, the V gene TRBV24-1; 11 bases are a match to TRBD2. Germline V lookup: CDR1 KGHDR, CDR2 SFDVKD. With 0 bases clipped from V and 9 bases from J, the junction kept 6 bases outside the gene matches. The CDR3 totals 16 residues. CDR3: CATSDLTSGRNSEQFF. CDR3 sequence (DNA): TGTGCCACCAGTGATTTGACTAGCGGGAGAAATAGTGAGCAGTTCTTC.

The chain links TRBV4-3 to TRBJ1-1, with 10 positions matching TRBD1. Trimming cost V 4 bases and J 4 bases; bases outside gene matches: 12. The germline V gene encodes CDR1 LGHNA and CDR2 YSLEER. The CDR3 spans 17 residues. The CDR3: CASSPSGTGAIGTEAFF. For the CDR3, the DNA is TGCGCCAGCAGCCCATCCGGGACAGGGGCAATAGGCACTGAAGCTTTCTTT.

This clonotype was found a few times. This chain uses TRBV29-1 with TRBJ2-7; D unresolved. From germline, CDR1 is SQVTM and CDR2 ANQGSEA. The CDR3 covers 13 residues. The germline V and J ends were trimmed by 1 base and 0 bases, with 7 bases remaining between them. The CDR3 here is CSVEVSGSYEQYF. The CDR3 DNA follows: TGCAGCGTTGAAGTGTCCGGCTCCTACGAGCAGTACTTC.

The V gene is TRBV24-1, the J gene TRBJ1-2; D is perhaps TRBD1 (6 bases). CDR1 KGHDR and CDR2 SFDVKD come from the germline V gene. There are 15 residues in the CDR3. Deletions cut 3 bases from V and 0 bases from J, with 10 bases between. This CDR3 reads CATSDPDSTNYGYTF. For the CDR3, the DNA is TGTGCCACCAGTGATCCGGACAGCACTAACTATGGCTACACCTTC.

The chain employs TRBV27 and TRBJ2-7; the D is unclear. Trimming stripped 5 bases from V and 0 bases from J, with 11 bases between. The CDR3 loop spans 14 amino acids. Germline loops: CDR1 MNHEY, CDR2 SMNVEV (reference sequence). The CDR3: CASSPRLFSYEQYF. The CDR3 bases are TGTGCCAGCAGTCCCCGCCTATTCTCCTACGAGCAGTACTTC.

The chain has TRBV4-2 and TRBJ1-2, with D maybe TRBD1 (6 bases). In germline, CDR1 is LGHNA, CDR2 YNFKEQ. Deletions cut 1 base from V and 6 bases from J, with 12 bases between. The CDR3 length is 14 residues. The chain's CDR3 is CASSQGEQGDGYTF. CDR3 nucleotides: TGTGCCAGCAGCCAAGGGGAACAGGGAGATGGCTACACCTTC.